This TCR beta chain was sequenced in a study of long-term antiretroviral therapy in people with HIV. Notes on the study in general: Someone took the blood between the mid-2000s and the late 2010s, maybe while older ART regimens were in use.

In its sample, this clone was seen a few times. What it binds is not known. Germline V gives CDR1 SNHLY, CDR2 FYNNEI. The J segment lost 7 bases and the V segment lost 6 bases, leaving 6 bases of the junction unmatched. The CDR3 runs to 12 residues. Assay version v3.0 of immunoSEQ was used, and it was run at survey level. Some clones are missing from TCRdb's copy, which holds only in-frame ones; the method was immunoSEQ multiplex PCR. The sample holds some 19,000 clones, roughly four fifths seen once. Each sample contained roughly 0.95-10 million cryopreserved PBMC, thawed before DNA extraction. Specimen: unsorted PBMCs, collected 2.2 years after starting antiretroviral therapy. The sequence derives from a man aged 45 to 65 with HIV. This chain joins TRBV2 and TRBJ2-7; 7 nucleotides match TRBD1. CDR3 nucleotide sequence: TGTGCCAGCAGAAACAGGGGCCGGGAGCAGTACTTC. Amino acids: CASRNRGREQYF.